Reported below is one TCR beta chain. These data belong to a study of blood T cell repertoires in COVID-19. The wider study: T cells, B-cell-depleted T cells, or PBMCs provided the cDNA or gDNA that served as material.

Authors' processing steps: Estimated nucleated cell counts came from reference gene primer amplification. Only in-frame clones appear in the TCRdb table, and some are missing; sequencing was by immunoSEQ multiplex PCR. V, J and clone size are taken as reported in that table, and D and trimming were inferred from the DNA itself. The sample lists fewer than 200,000 clones, roughly 83% occurring once. This CDR3 region has 17 residues. Trimming cost V 0 bases and J 7 bases, with 22 bases left between them. Per germline, CDR1 SGHRS and CDR2 YFSETQ. Participants reported their clinical history, and cohort assignment relied on those reports.

Sequenced input: PBMCs or T cells enriched from blood (not recorded which). This receptor was taken from a woman aged 45-60 years who had recovered from COVID-19. V and J are TRBV5-1 and TRBJ2-5, with D possibly matching TRBD2 (6 bases). CDR3 sequence reads: CASSLGTEGWGPGTQYF. CDR3 in DNA: TGCGCCAGCAGCTTGGGAACGGAGGGTTGGGGCCCGGGGACCCAGTACTTC.